This is a list of T cell receptor beta chains from one sample in a study of T cell repertoires in cytomegalovirus infection. These receptors' targets are unknown. TCRdb ran MiXCR on the reads and lists one entry per CDR3 protein. This table holds 800,000 to 950,000 distinct CDR3 sequences, approximately 29% found once. The starting material was cultured CD8+ T cells from PBMCs, obtained from culture after CMV antigen stimulation. These receptors came from a human donor in good health (CMV status not recorded). Some clones in this sample may be carry-over from other donors' samples. Both conserved end residues are part of each CDR3.

J gene	V gene	CDR3 protein
TRBJ2-2	TRBV7-6	CASGNTGELFF
TRBJ1-1	TRBV29-1	CSVNRDHTEAFF
TRBJ1-1	TRBV7-8	CASSLEFHTEAFF
TRBJ1-1	TRBV29-1	CSSGGDTEAFF
TRBJ1-1	TRBV10-3	CAIKSNTEAFF
TRBJ2-2	TRBV7-9	CASSQQGKAGELFF
TRBJ2-2	TRBV6-5	CASSFIDPGGELFF
TRBJ2-3	TRBV6-6	CASKGSGRVTDTQYF
TRBJ1-2	TRBV5-1	CASSSDSFGYGYTF
TRBJ1-2	TRBV12-3/TRBV12-4	CASSLTGSPYGYTF
TRBJ2-1	TRBV14	CASSQYLGDEQFF
TRBJ1-2	TRBV7-9	CASSSDTDYGYTF
TRBJ1-4	TRBV7-9	CASSPMSGPRTEKLFF
TRBJ1-4	TRBV27	CASSVVTSRTEKLFF
TRBJ1-1	TRBV28	CTSSSGQGGFTEAFF
TRBJ1-1	TRBV6-6	CASSTPWELNTEAFF
TRBJ1-4	TRBV7-2	CASSLGTNEKLFF
TRBJ2-5	TRBV4-2	CASSQEGLEETQYF
TRBJ1-1	TRBV19	CASSIGEGNTEAFF
TRBJ2-7	TRBV27	CASSSQTSYEQYF
TRBJ1-1	TRBV7-9	CASSPSQAEAFF
TRBJ2-5	TRBV7-6	CASSYTPSAWYQETQYF
TRBJ2-6	TRBV7-9	CASSLAGLQVRSGANVLTF
TRBJ2-3	TRBV11-2	CASSHFIAGADTDTQYF
TRBJ1-1	TRBV12-3/TRBV12-4	CASSLARVLGTEAFF
TRBJ2-7	TRBV6-5	CASSYSILGQGYEQYF
TRBJ2-5	TRBV7-9	CASGYRGQGVLPLETQYF
TRBJ2-7	TRBV14	CASSQRGTSLRHEQYF
TRBJ2-5	TRBV19	CASSILRGETQYF
TRBJ1-5	TRBV28	CASSYIPGTGYYQPQHF
TRBJ2-2	TRBV7-8	CASSVSRAGTGELFF
TRBJ2-2	TRBV7-8	CASSLALAIAGELFF
TRBJ1-1	TRBV7-2	CASSHTEAFF
TRBJ2-1	TRBV19	CASSTTSGGPSSYNEQFF
TRBJ2-2	TRBV11-2	CASSLRLQGDSTGELFF
TRBJ2-4	TRBV7-6	CASSPRQGGSGYF
TRBJ2-3	TRBV13	CASSFPQGIADTQYF
TRBJ1-1	TRBV7-6	CASSLVQGSTSEAFF
TRBJ1-6	TRBV27	CASTTGFSNSPLHF
TRBJ2-1	TRBV4-1	CASNLRGGPYNEQFF
TRBJ2-3	TRBV12-3/TRBV12-4	CASSFSTGVRTDTQYF